This T cell receptor (beta chain) is drawn from a study of blood T cell repertoires in COVID-19. Study details: Samples representing acute and convalescent COVID-19 were sourced from the United States, Italy and Spain. PBMCs, B-cell-depleted T cells, or T cells were the source of the cDNA or gDNA that made up the material.

V lost 7 bases to trimming and J lost 1 base; unmatched junction nucleotides: 6. This CDR3 has 14 amino acids. Looked up from germline, CDR1 is SGHNT and CDR2 is YENEEA. As handled by the study authors: Amplification of reference gene primers was used by the study to estimate nucleated cell counts. Measured with immunoSEQ multiplex PCR; TCRdb has only the in-frame clones, and not every one. The V and J calls and clone size come from that table; D and trimming were worked out from the DNA. Of 100,000 to 150,000 clones listed, about 80% are singletons. Specimen: peripheral blood. The sequence was collected from a man in his 60s with acute or convalescent COVID-19. The genes are TRBV11-3 and TRBJ2-5, with 7 positions matching TRBD2. The CDR3 spells CASTGGRAQETQYF. The DNA of the CDR3 is TGTGCCAGCACCGGAGGGAGGGCCCAAGAGACCCAGTACTTC.